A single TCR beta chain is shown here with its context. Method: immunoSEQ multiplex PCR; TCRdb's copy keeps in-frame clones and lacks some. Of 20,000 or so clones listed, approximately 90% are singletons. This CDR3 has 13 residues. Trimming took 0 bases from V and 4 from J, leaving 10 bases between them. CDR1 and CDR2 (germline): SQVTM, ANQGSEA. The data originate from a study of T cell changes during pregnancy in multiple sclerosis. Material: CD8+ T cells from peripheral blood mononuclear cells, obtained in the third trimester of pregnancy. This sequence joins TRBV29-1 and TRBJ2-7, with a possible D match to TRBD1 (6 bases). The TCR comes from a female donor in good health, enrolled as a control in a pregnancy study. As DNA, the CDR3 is TGCAGCGTTGAAGAGGGGGCAGGGTACGAGCAGTACTTC. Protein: CSVEEGAGYEQYF.